The 23 T cell receptor beta chains given below trace back to one sample, sequenced in a study of blood T cell repertoires in COVID-19. The assay was immunoSEQ multiplex PCR, and TCRdb's table has in-frame clones only and misses some. The repertoire holds 350,000 to 450,000 clones, with over 85% as singletons. Sequenced material: PBMCs or T cells enriched from blood (not recorded which). The receptors derive from a woman aged 25 to 45 who had recovered from COVID-19.

The chain couples TRBV2 to TRBJ2-2, with D tentatively TRBD1 (5 bases). The CDR3 consists of 16 residues. V dropped 4 bases and J dropped 6 bases, with 18 bases sitting between them. Germline-derived CDR1 and CDR2 are SNHLY and FYNNEI. Written as DNA, the CDR3 is TGTGCCAGCAGTGGGGTTTCTTGGACAAAGGCCGGGGAGCTGTTTTTT. It encodes CASSGVSWTKAGELFF.

The gene calls are TRBV4-2 and TRBJ1-3; D is ambiguous. V dropped 4 bases and J dropped 0 bases, with 13 bases sitting between them. CDR3 length equals 16 residues. Germline loops: CDR1 LGHNA, CDR2 YNFKEQ. CDR3 DNA: TGTGCCAGCAGCCCCCGGTTGGGCAGCTCTGGAAACACCATATATTTT. It encodes CASSPRLGSSGNTIYF.

This clone was observed a single time. The chain joins TRBV19 to TRBJ1-4; 7 bases align to TRBD1. The CDR3 has 15 residues. With V trimmed by 2 bases and J by 1 base, 1 base remained unmatched. Germline CDR1 LNHDA, CDR2 SQIVND (reference sequence). CDR3 protein: CASSIRDRTNEKLFF. The CDR3 nucleotides read TGTGCCAGTAGTATACGGGACAGAACTAATGAAAAACTGTTTTTT.

The CDR3 DNA is TGTGCCAGCAGCCCCGGGACACCTGGGACGAATTCACCCCTCCACTTT. Translated, it gives CASSPGTPGTNSPLHF. The chain employs TRBV7-6 and TRBJ1-6; tentative D call: TRBD1 (6 bases). V dropped 5 bases and J dropped 7 bases, with 18 bases sitting between them. This CDR3 has 16 amino acids. Germline CDR1 and CDR2: SGHVS and FNYEAQ. Full variable domain (rest looked up from reference TRBV7-6 and TRBJ1-6): GAGVSQSPRYKVTKRGQDVALRCDPISGHVSLYWYRQALGQGPEFLTYFNYEAQQDKSGLPNDRFSAERPEGSISTLTIQRTEQRDSAMYRCASSPGTPGTNSPLHFGNGTRLTVT.

As DNA, the CDR3 is TGTGCCAGTACCCTTGGGACAGGGAACACTGAAGCTTTCTTT. Protein product: CASTLGTGNTEAFF. The V call is TRBV19, the J call TRBJ1-1, with 8 bases fitting TRBD1. Per the germline V gene, CDR1 is LNHDA and CDR2 is SQIVND (reference sequence). This CDR3 has 14 residues. Trimming at V came to 7 bases and at J to 1 base, leaving 5 bases not matched to a gene.

V and J are TRBV7-6 and TRBJ1-4; D is unresolved. V was clipped by 2 bases and J by 3 bases, with 10 bases between them. Germline loops: CDR1 SGHVS, CDR2 FNYEAQ. This CDR3 spans 15 amino acids. CDR3 DNA: TGTGCCAGCAGCTTATTGTGGGCAGCTAATGAAAAACTGTTTTTT. Translating it yields CASSLLWAANEKLFF.

The chain couples TRBV7-2 to TRBJ1-1; D remains unclear. Germline V CDR1 and CDR2: SGHTA, FQGNSA. Trimming cost V 5 bases and J 0 bases, with 13 bases left between them. The CDR3 is made up of 15 amino acids. DNA of the CDR3: TGTGCCAGCAGCCTATCGGGGTTTGTGAACACTGAAGCTTTCTTT. Its protein product is CASSLSGFVNTEAFF.

This rearrangement joins TRBV20-1 to TRBJ2-7, with D tentatively TRBD2 (5 bases). V was shortened by 3 bases and J by 2 bases, with 11 bases between the two germline ends. The CDR3 extends over 13 amino acids. Germline CDR1 and CDR2: DFQATT and SNEGSKA (reference sequence). DNA for the CDR3: TGCAGTGCTAGTTTGAGGGTGACCTACGAGCAGTACTTC. It specifies CSASLRVTYEQYF.

V is TRBV12-5 and J is TRBJ2-1; 10 bases fit TRBD1. Unmatched junction bases numbered 13, after V lost 0 bases and J lost 2 bases. CDR1 and CDR2 (germline): LGHNT, FRNRAP. CDR3 length: 20 amino acids. The CDR3 protein is CASGLVRTGGWLNPYNEQFF. CDR3 DNA sequence: TGTGCTAGTGGTTTGGTACGGACAGGGGGTTGGTTAAATCCCTACAATGAGCAGTTCTTC.

The J gene is TRBJ1-4, the V gene TRBV6-5, with TRBD1 identical over 7 bases. With V trimmed by 6 bases and J by 5 bases, 9 bases remained unmatched. Germline values: CDR1 MNHEY, CDR2 SVGAGI. This CDR3 contains 15 residues. CDR3 DNA sequence: TGTGCCAGCAGAAACAACAGGGGTGTCAATGAAAAACTGTTTTTT. Protein: CASRNNRGVNEKLFF.

The rearrangement uses TRBV2 and TRBJ2-1; a possible D gene is TRBD2 (6 bases). Germline V gene sequence: CDR1 SNHLY, CDR2 FYNNEI. The CDR3 totals 15 residues. V shed 6 bases and J shed 9 bases, with 21 bases lying between them. Here the CDR3 reads CASRGTGLPGGEQFF. DNA for the CDR3: TGTGCCAGCAGAGGAACGGGACTGCCCGGAGGTGAGCAGTTCTTC.

The V call is TRBV7-2, the J call TRBJ2-1; 8 positions match TRBD2. The CDR3 runs 16 residues. Germline V gene lookup returns CDR1 SGHTA and CDR2 FQGNSA. With V trimmed by 5 bases and J by 0 bases, 6 bases remained unmatched. This chain's CDR3 is CASSLIAGSSYNEQFF. The CDR3 DNA reads as TGTGCCAGCAGCCTCATAGCGGGAAGCTCCTACAATGAGCAGTTCTTC.

J is TRBJ1-2 and V is TRBV30, with a tentative D call TRBD1 (6 bases). CDR1 GTSNPN and CDR2 SVGIG come from the germline V gene (reference sequence). The V gene lost 1 base and the J gene lost 6 bases, with 21 bases spanning the gap. The CDR3 has 16 residues. The CDR3 is CAWSENRASSRDGYTF. Written as DNA, the CDR3 is TGTGCCTGGAGTGAAAACAGGGCTTCATCTAGGGATGGCTACACCTTC.

This chain joins TRBV29-1 and TRBJ2-1; D not certain. This CDR3 comprises 18 residues. V gave up 0 bases and J gave up 9 bases, with 27 bases separating them. CDR1 is SQVTM, CDR2 ANQGSEA, per germline. CDR3 bases: TGCAGCGTTGAAGAGAGGAGACGGCGTCACCCCTCGTCCGGTGAGCAGTTCTTC. Its translation is CSVEERRRRHPSSGEQFF.

This sequence joins TRBV19 and TRBJ1-1; the D is unclear. Germline-derived CDR1 and CDR2 are LNHDA and SQIVND (reference sequence). The V gene lost 3 bases and the J gene lost 5 bases, with 10 bases spanning the gap. This CDR3 region has 13 residues. Here the CDR3 reads CASSIVDGTEAFF. The CDR3, as DNA: TGTGCCAGTAGTATTGTCGACGGGACTGAAGCTTTCTTT.

The chain employs TRBV19 and TRBJ1-1, with 8 bases aligning to TRBD1. This CDR3 region has 16 residues. The germline CDR1 and CDR2 sequences are LNHDA and SQIVND (reference sequence). Trimming cost V 3 bases and J 5 bases; bases outside gene matches: 11. In DNA, the CDR3 is TGTGCCAGTAGTATCGCGGCAGGGGGCTGGGTGACTGAAGCTTTCTTT. It yields the protein CASSIAAGGWVTEAFF.

The chain links TRBV25-1 to TRBJ1-1; no clear D. Germline V gives CDR1 MGHDK, CDR2 SYGVNS. Between the trimmed V and J ends, which lost 3 bases and 5 bases, there was a span of 10 bases. The CDR3 spans 13 residues. The chain's CDR3 is CASSELGETEAFF. The CDR3 bases are TGTGCCAGCAGTGAGCTTGGGGAGACTGAAGCTTTCTTT.

The rearrangement uses TRBV7-9 and TRBJ2-1; 8 bases line up with TRBD1. The germline V gene has CDR1 SEHNR and CDR2 FQNEAQ (reference sequence). The CDR3 sequence is 14 residues long. Trimming at V came to 4 bases and at J to 7 bases, leaving 6 bases not matched to a gene. The CDR3 sequence: CASSSDRDRNEQFF. CDR3 bases: TGTGCCAGCAGCTCGGACAGGGATAGGAATGAGCAGTTCTTC.

This clone was seen more than once but under ten times. The chain has TRBV18 and TRBJ1-2; D perhaps matches TRBD1 (6 bases). The germline CDR1 and CDR2 sequences are KGHSH and LQKENI. This CDR3 has 13 residues. Trimming took 3 bases from V and 8 from J, leaving 13 bases between them. The CDR3 loop reads CASSPKQGEGYTF. CDR3 DNA sequence: TGTGCCAGCTCACCGAAACAGGGTGAAGGCTACACCTTC.

The chain employs TRBV10-1 and TRBJ2-2; 9 bases map to TRBD1. CDR3 length: 16 amino acids. Trimming removed 6 bases from V and 4 bases from J; junction bases left unmatched: 9. The V gene's germline CDR1 is WNHNN and CDR2 SYGVQD (reference sequence). CDR3 nucleotide sequence: TGCGCCAGCAGATGTCTCAGGACAGGGGTCACCGGGGAGCTGTTTTTT. This gives the protein CASRCLRTGVTGELFF.

The chain couples TRBV5-1 to TRBJ2-7, with 7 bases matching TRBD1. Germline-derived CDR1 and CDR2 are SGHRS and YFSETQ. Trimming at V came to 0 bases and at J to 7 bases, leaving 10 bases not matched to a gene. CDR3 length equals 15 residues. CDR3 nucleotide sequence: TGCGCCAGCAGCTTGGAGCAAGGGGGCTTAGAAGAGCAGTACTTC. The encoded protein is CASSLEQGGLEEQYF.

The chain joins TRBV2 to TRBJ1-1, with D possibly being TRBD1 (5 bases). The germline V and J ends were trimmed by 7 bases and 3 bases, with 15 bases remaining between them. This CDR3 has 14 residues. Germline-derived CDR1 and CDR2 are SNHLY and FYNNEI. The CDR3 DNA sequence: TGTGCCAGCACCTCGCGGGGGGGGGACACTGAAGCTTTCTTT. It specifies CASTSRGGDTEAFF.

This CDR3 reads CASSEATDYGYTF. DNA for the CDR3: TGTGCCAGCAGTGAAGCGACAGACTATGGCTACACCTTC. This rearrangement joins TRBV2 to TRBJ1-2, with D tentatively TRBD1 (5 bases). Germline CDR1 reads SNHLY; CDR2 reads FYNNEI. V was shortened by 0 bases and J by 3 bases, with 5 bases between the two germline ends. The CDR3 runs 13 residues.